The rows below give T cell receptor beta chains drawn from one sample of a study of blood T cell repertoires in COVID-19. Assay used: immunoSEQ multiplex PCR; TCRdb lists only in-frame clones, some missing. The repertoire has 200,000 or so clones, 70% to 90% of them found once; the top ten carry 15% to 20%. The sample comprised peripheral blood. Source of these receptors: a man aged 50 to 59 with COVID-19, enrolled during active disease. Both conserved end residues are part of each CDR3. D genes are given only for firm matches. Part of the rows lack a size; the others show once, few, many or a class for expanded clones.

CASSYLRQGVTYEQYF | TGTGCCAGCAGTTACCTCCGGCAGGGGGTCACCTACGAGCAGTACTTC | TRBJ2-7 | TRBD1 | TRBV6-6 | .
CASSSAGTAYGYTF | TGTGCCAGCAGCTCCGCCGGGACAGCCTATGGCTACACCTTC | TRBJ1-2 | TRBD1 | TRBV11-2 | few
CATTQGYYNEQFF | TGTGCCACCACACAGGGTTATTACAATGAGCAGTTCTTC | TRBJ2-1 | . | TRBV24-1 | once
CASRRQLDGNTIYF | TGTGCCAGCAGACGACAGTTGGATGGAAACACCATATATTTT | TRBJ1-3 | . | TRBV5-5 | .
CASSDPSRGGQGPYNEQFF | TGTGCCAGCAGCGACCCATCGAGGGGGGGACAGGGGCCCTACAATGAGCAGTTCTTC | TRBJ2-1 | TRBD1 | TRBV7-9 | .
CATQISNQPQHF | TGTGCCACCCAGATTAGCAATCAGCCCCAGCATTTT | TRBJ1-5 | . | TRBV28 | few
CASSERDRVGTDTQYF | TGTGCCAGCAGTGAGAGGGACAGGGTGGGCACAGATACGCAGTATTTT | TRBJ2-3 | TRBD1 | TRBV6-1 | few
CARGASAPSGANVLTF | TGTGCCAGGGGGGCGAGCGCCCCCTCTGGGGCCAACGTCCTGACTTTC | TRBJ2-6 | . | TRBV19 | .
CASSPLKREAEGDEQFF | TGTGCTAGCAGCCCCCTGAAGCGGGAGGCAGAGGGCGATGAGCAGTTCTTC | TRBJ2-1 | TRBD2 | TRBV7-7 | .
CSVEVPEAGELFF | TGCAGCGTTGAAGTGCCTGAGGCCGGGGAGCTGTTTTTT | TRBJ2-2 | . | TRBV29-1 | .
CASSQGGGLGYTF | TGTGCCAGCAGTCAAGGGGGCGGACTTGGCTACACCTTC | TRBJ1-2 | TRBD1 | TRBV25-1 | .
CASRSGTTAYGYTF | TGCGCCAGCCGCTCCGGGACTACGGCTTATGGCTACACCTTC | TRBJ1-2 | . | TRBV5-1 | .
CASSDGLAGYNEQFF | TGCGCCAGCAGTGATGGACTAGCGGGGTACAATGAGCAGTTCTTC | TRBJ2-1 | TRBD2 | TRBV10-1 | .
CASTLSSGVTGELFF | TGTGCCAGCACGCTGAGCTCAGGGGTCACCGGGGAGCTGTTTTTT | TRBJ2-2 | . | TRBV2 | .
CATSGTATDEQYF | TGTGCCACCAGTGGGACAGCAACCGACGAGCAGTACTTC | TRBJ2-7 | . | TRBV24-1 | .
CASSIWGQKSPLHF | TGTGCCAGTAGTATTTGGGGGCAAAAATCACCCCTCCACTTT | TRBJ1-6 | . | TRBV19 | .
CASSRPRGQSYEQYF | TGTGCCAGCAGTCGGCCCCGGGGACAATCCTACGAGCAGTACTTC | TRBJ2-7 | . | TRBV6-1 | .
CASSYGTGMSTEAFF | TGTGCCAGCAGTTACGGGACAGGGATGTCCACTGAAGCTTTCTTT | TRBJ1-1 | TRBD1 | TRBV6-2/TRBV6-3 | .
CASGGGNQPQHF | TGTGCCAGCGGGGGGGGAAATCAGCCCCAGCATTTT | TRBJ1-5 | . | TRBV12-3/TRBV12-4 | few
CASSLLAGGPGGELFF | TGTGCCAGCAGTTTACTAGCGGGGGGGCCGGGCGGGGAGCTGTTTTTT | TRBJ2-2 | TRBD2 | TRBV27 | .
CASSPQGSLYGYTF | TGCGCCAGCAGCCCACAGGGTTCCCTCTATGGCTACACCTTC | TRBJ1-2 | . | TRBV4-3 | once
CASRDRGTGELFF | TGTGCCTCCCGGGACAGGGGCACCGGGGAGCTGTTTTTT | TRBJ2-2 | TRBD1 | TRBV7-3 | .